The sequence of this T cell receptor (beta chain) was determined in a study of beta chain features in type 1 diabetes (dated by TCRdb to the late 2010s). Regarding the research as a whole: No differences in mean age, gender distribution, total cell number or subset yield were found between patients and healthy donors. Whereas all 30 or so donors provided naive and central memory subsets, regulatory and stem cell-like memory subsets were isolated from just 8 patients and roughly 8 healthy donors. A total of 100 million to 110 million sorted cells were examined across all samples, and a strong correlation was observed between cell number per subset and RNA yield. The study compared TCRB repertoires of sorted circulating CD4+ T cell subsets between recently diagnosed type 1 diabetes patients and matched healthy donors. What the authors observed across the whole study: Because cDNA was sequenced instead of genomic DNA, activated cells with high expression could be over-represented, although the groups did not differ in activation or CD3 levels. A moderate but significant shortening of TCRB CDR3 length was observed in type 1 diabetes patients in all four CD4+ subsets. Naive, central memory and regulatory TCRB repertoires appeared to be more alike among patients than among healthy donors. PCR may preferentially amplify shorter templates, but because patient and control samples were amplified and corrected together, any resulting skew would affect both groups equally. Only small numbers of individuals were included in the HLA sub-analyses, which left unresolved whether HLA type had any influence on TCRB rearrangement. At VDJ recombination sites, patients with type 1 diabetes made fewer insertions and deleted more nucleotides, a pattern implying thymic rearrangement abnormalities.

In this sample, this clone turned up many times. Its specific antigen is unknown. No much larger clone exists at a distance of one base, and base qualities are not known. All of the isolated RNA was reverse transcribed with the High Capacity cDNA Reverse Transcription Kit, so expressed TCRB transcripts were sequenced. Deep immunoSEQ sequencing was performed on naive, central memory and regulatory T cell samples, with an average of about 3.6 million total reads per sample. After sorted cells were lysed in RLT buffer, RNA was extracted with DNase-treated RNeasy Micro or Mini kits, with the choice depending on cell number. Each cell subset was processed separately to prevent cross-contamination, with patient and healthy donor samples processed together. Using the immunoSEQ multiplex PCR, TCRB sequences were amplified from cDNA into 87-bp fragments spanning the CDR3 region. Sequencing of the amplicons was performed on the Illumina HiSeq platform. Turning to the authors' computational methods: PCR bias was computationally corrected using synthetic template baselines, reads within Hamming distance 2 were collapsed, and singletons that could not be merged were discarded. By aligning reads against IMGT, V, D and J genes, CDR3 length, and insertions or deletions at six rearrangement sites were assigned. Within each subset, clonotype counts were normalized to sorted cell number, after which true diversity and Gini coefficients were computed with the tcR R package. Repertoire sharing was quantified using the overlap coefficient calculated on TCRB nucleotide sequences. Out-of-frame TCRB sequences from naive cells were analyzed as a proxy for the pre-selection repertoire. Here the immuneACCESS table is served through TCRdb, limited to in-frame sequences with V and J called. Missing clones are a known gap in these copies; in checked studies unresolved V genes cover under half, and the rest lacks a known reason. D and trimming were read from the DNA, whereas the V and J calls and clone size are those reported in that table. The sample includes 500,000 to 700,000 clones, with 15% observed a single time. Of the sample, approximately 0.099% falls within the top ten clones.

From its cysteine to its phenylalanine, the CDR3 spans 17 amino acids. Just the 51-base CDR3 DNA is kept, in frame starting at base 1. CDR1 and CDR2 were assigned from the germline V gene as SGHDN and FVKESK. V sheds 3 bases and J sheds 0 bases, leaving 15 bases between their ends. From each donor, a single peripheral blood sample of roughly 0.11 L on average was drawn into heparinised tubes. Using a panel that included CD45RO, CCR7, CD25, CD127, CD95 and CD27, naive, central memory, regulatory and stem cell-like memory CD4+ T cells were sorted on a BD FACSAria II. All sorted populations exceeded 98% purity. PBMCs were isolated right away by Lymphoprep density gradient centrifugation and were stained directly, without culture. Samples were stained and sorted in pairs, with one healthy donor and one patient per experiment, so that batch effects were minimized.

The chain joins TRBV14 to TRBJ2-1; the D gene may be TRBD1 or TRBD2, since each aligns over 5 bases. Sample: naive CD4+ T cells from blood. What this sample's cell subset or site label stands for: true naive CD4+ T cells. The TCR sequence derives from a man younger than 30 in good health. The CDR3 region has the sequence CASSQRKWGSSYNEQFF. In nucleotide form, the sequence is TGTGCCAGCAGCCAGAGGAAATGGGGGAGCTCCTACAATGAGCAGTTCTTC.